A single sample is the source of the 6 T cell receptor beta chains below, sequenced in a study of blood T cell repertoires in COVID-19. Clones were read by immunoSEQ multiplex PCR, and TCRdb kept only the in-frame ones, dropping some. In the table there are about 56,000 clones, roughly 80% of which are singletons. The sample taken for sequencing was peripheral blood. Receptors originate from a woman over 75 with acute or convalescent COVID-19.

The CDR3 spells CSASPLGQEGEKLFF. For the CDR3, the DNA is TGCAGTGCTAGTCCCCTGGGGCAGGAGGGTGAAAAACTGTTTTTT. The rearrangement joins TRBV20-1 to TRBJ1-4, with a weak D call TRBD1 (5 bases). Germline V gives CDR1 DFQATT, CDR2 SNEGSKA (reference sequence). The CDR3 is 15 residues long. V was trimmed by 3 bases and J by 7 bases, leaving 18 bases between them.

This chain connects TRBV7-2 to TRBJ2-3; possible D gene TRBD2, 5 bases. CDR1 SGHTA and CDR2 FQGNSA come from the germline V gene. Trimming shortened V by 5 bases and J by 4 bases, and 16 bases separated the two germline ends. The CDR3 is made up of 15 amino acids. CDR3 sequence (DNA): TGTGCCAGCAGCCAGACTAACCTGGGAGCAGATACGCAGTATTTT. This gives the protein CASSQTNLGADTQYF. Together with reference TRBV7-2 and TRBJ2-3, the CDR3 gives the full variable domain: GAGVSQSPSNKVTEKGKDVELRCDPISGHTALYWYRQSLGQGLEFLIYFQGNSAPDKSGLPSDRFSAERTGGSVSTLTIQRTQQEDSAVYLCASSQTNLGADTQYFGPGTRLTVL.

A single count supports this clone. V is TRBV3-1 (or the pseudogene TRBV3-2) and J is TRBJ1-2, with D unclear. The germline V gene encodes CDR1 LGHDT and CDR2 YNNKEL (reference sequence). The CDR3 loop spans 15 amino acids. Trimming left V 6 bases short and J 3 bases short, with 17 bases between. The CDR3 reads CASRPDRGRDYGYTF. The CDR3 DNA sequence: TGTGCCAGCAGACCAGACCGGGGTCGGGACTATGGCTACACCTTC.

This sequence joins TRBV11-2 and TRBJ1-6, with D possibly TRBD1 on 6 matching bases. The CDR3 contains 15 residues. V shed 4 bases and J shed 7 bases, with 14 bases lying between them. Germline loops: CDR1 SGHAT, CDR2 FQNNGV. CDR3 residues: CASSWGPSVNSPLHF. CDR3 bases: TGTGCCAGCAGCTGGGGGCCGAGTGTCAATTCACCCCTCCACTTT.

This clone was detected only once. V gene TRBV12-3 or TRBV12-4 combines with J gene TRBJ2-2; possible D gene TRBD2, 5 bases. The CDR3 covers 12 residues. V was clipped by 7 bases and J by 6 bases, with 9 bases between them. The CDR3 nucleotides are TGTGCCAGCAAGGAGGTTCCCGGGGAGCTGTTTTTT. This encodes CASKEVPGELFF.

The rearrangement joins TRBV5-1 to TRBJ1-3; no definite D call. This CDR3 is built from 13 residues. The germline gives CDR1 SGHRS, CDR2 YFSETQ. The V end was cut by 1 base, the J end by 0 bases, with 2 bases between. The CDR3 spells CASSLYSGNTIYF. The CDR3 coding sequence is TGCGCCAGCAGCTTGTACTCTGGAAACACCATATATTTT.